These T cell receptor beta chains were read from a single sample in a study of T-cell reconstitution after alpha-beta-depleted transplantation in children. TCRdb used MiXCR to reprocess the PCR reads, holding one entry per CDR3 protein. The repertoire holds 280,000 or so distinct CDR3 sequences, with 11% as singletons. The source was peripheral blood, collected 180 days after TCRalphabeta/CD19-depleted stem cell transplant. The receptors were sampled from a male patient aged 2-15 years who had a stem cell transplant for chronic granulomatous disease, so the T cells may come from the graft donor. The CDR3 runs from the conserved cysteine through the conserved F or W. The D gene is left open where the match is weak. Some rows mark clone size as missing; the rest say once, few, many or name a class of expanded clone.

D gene: NA; V gene: TRBV18; J gene: TRBJ1-3; clone size: many; CDR3 DNA: TGTGCCAGCTCACTCCCGAGGGGAGACGGAAACACCATATATTTT; CDR3 protein: CASSLPRGDGNTIYF
D gene: NA; V gene: TRBV20-1; J gene: TRBJ2-7; clone size: many; CDR3 DNA: TGCAGTGCTAGCGTCTCATCCCCCTACGAGCAGTACTTC; CDR3 protein: CSASVSSPYEQYF
D gene: TRBD1; V gene: TRBV2; J gene: TRBJ2-2; clone size: many; CDR3 DNA: TGTGCCAGCAGTGGGAAAAGGGGGCAACCTAAGAACACCGGGGAGCTGTTTTTT; CDR3 protein: CASSGKRGQPKNTGELFF
D gene: NA; V gene: TRBV12-3/TRBV12-4; J gene: TRBJ1-2; clone size: many; CDR3 DNA: TGTGCCAGCAGTTTATGGGGCCTCTATGGCTACACCTTC; CDR3 protein: CASSLWGLYGYTF
D gene: TRBD1; V gene: TRBV7-3; J gene: TRBJ1-1; clone size: many; CDR3 DNA: TGTGCCAGCAGCTCCTGGACAGGGGGTACTGAAGCTTTCTTT; CDR3 protein: CASSSWTGGTEAFF
D gene: NA; V gene: TRBV20-1; J gene: TRBJ2-3; clone size: many; CDR3 DNA: TGCAGTGCTAGTGTCTCCTCCACAGATACGCAGTATTTT; CDR3 protein: CSASVSSTDTQYF
D gene: TRBD2; V gene: TRBV5-4; J gene: TRBJ2-2; clone size: few; CDR3 DNA: TGTGCCAGCAGCTCACCGGGACTAGCAAGAACCGGGGAGCTGTTTTTT; CDR3 protein: CASSSPGLARTGELFF
D gene: NA; V gene: TRBV27; J gene: TRBJ2-2; clone size: many; CDR3 DNA: TGTGCCAGCAGCTTATCCAACACCGGGGAGCTGTTTTTT; CDR3 protein: CASSLSNTGELFF
D gene: NA; V gene: TRBV10-3; J gene: TRBJ1-1; clone size: many; CDR3 DNA: TGTGCCATCAGTGACCAGGTTAACACTGAAGCTTTCTTT; CDR3 protein: CAISDQVNTEAFF
D gene: NA; V gene: TRBV5-1; J gene: TRBJ2-1; clone size: many; CDR3 DNA: TGCGCCAGCTGGACACAACCCTGGGGGCTGGGGGAGCAGTTCTTC; CDR3 protein: CASWTQPWGLGEQFF
D gene: NA; V gene: TRBV5-1; J gene: TRBJ2-1; clone size: many; CDR3 DNA: TGCGCCAGCAGCTACCGGACAGTTTACAATGAGCAGTTCTTC; CDR3 protein: CASSYRTVYNEQFF
D gene: TRBD1; V gene: TRBV20-1; J gene: TRBJ2-6; clone size: many; CDR3 DNA: TGCAGTGCTAACAGGGGCGGGTCTGGGGCCAACGTCCTGACTTTC; CDR3 protein: CSANRGGSGANVLTF
D gene: NA; V gene: TRBV5-6; J gene: TRBJ2-2; clone size: many; CDR3 DNA: TGTGCCAGCAGCTTGTGGTCTCCGAACACCGGGGAGCTGTTTTTT; CDR3 protein: CASSLWSPNTGELFF
D gene: NA; V gene: TRBV15; J gene: TRBJ2-5; clone size: few; CDR3 DNA: TGTGCCACCAGCAGAGATCTGGCAGGAGGGGTGGAGACCCAGTACTTC; CDR3 protein: CATSRDLAGGVETQYF
D gene: NA; V gene: TRBV29-1; J gene: TRBJ2-3; clone size: many; CDR3 DNA: TGCAGCGTTGCGGCTAGTACAGATACGCAGTATTTT; CDR3 protein: CSVAASTDTQYF
D gene: NA; V gene: TRBV10-3; J gene: TRBJ2-7; clone size: many; CDR3 DNA: TGTGCCATCAGTGAGTCGCCCTCCTACGAGCAGTACTTC; CDR3 protein: CAISESPSYEQYF
D gene: NA; V gene: TRBV9; J gene: TRBJ1-1; clone size: many; CDR3 DNA: TGTGCCAGCAGCGCATTACGGACATTCGCCCCTGAAGCTTTCTTT; CDR3 protein: CASSALRTFAPEAFF
D gene: TRBD1; V gene: TRBV4-1; J gene: TRBJ2-7; clone size: NA; CDR3 DNA: TGCGCCAGCAGCCAAACAACCCCGGACAGGGGTGGCTCCTACGAGCAGTACTTC; CDR3 protein: CASSQTTPDRGGSYEQYF
D gene: NA; V gene: TRBV10-3; J gene: TRBJ2-5; clone size: many; CDR3 DNA: TGTGCCATCACCACCCAGCAAGAGACCCAGTACTTC; CDR3 protein: CAITTQQETQYF
D gene: NA; V gene: TRBV15; J gene: TRBJ2-1; clone size: many; CDR3 DNA: TGTGCCACCAGCTCCCGGGGCACGACGTCCAATGAGCAGTTCTTC; CDR3 protein: CATSSRGTTSNEQFF
D gene: TRBD1; V gene: TRBV20-1; J gene: TRBJ1-5; clone size: many; CDR3 DNA: TGCAGTGCTAGTTCCGGGACAGGGGTATATCAGCCCCAGCATTTT; CDR3 protein: CSASSGTGVYQPQHF
D gene: TRBD1; V gene: TRBV12-3/TRBV12-4; J gene: TRBJ1-3; clone size: many; CDR3 DNA: TGTGCCAGCAGAGACAGGGCTGGAAACACCATATATTTT; CDR3 protein: CASRDRAGNTIYF
D gene: NA; V gene: TRBV28; J gene: TRBJ1-5; clone size: many; CDR3 DNA: TGTGCCAGCGGGGCGGGCAGCCACAATCAGCCCCAGCATTTT; CDR3 protein: CASGAGSHNQPQHF
D gene: TRBD1; V gene: TRBV11-2; J gene: TRBJ1-2; clone size: many; CDR3 DNA: TGTGCCAGCAGCTTAGGGGTACAGGGGCTAATACCGGGTGGCTACACCTTC; CDR3 protein: CASSLGVQGLIPGGYTF
D gene: TRBD2; V gene: TRBV4-1; J gene: TRBJ2-2; clone size: many; CDR3 DNA: TGCGCCAGCAGCCAAGCAGCGGGGAGGACCGGGGAGCTGTTTTTT; CDR3 protein: CASSQAAGRTGELFF
D gene: NA; V gene: TRBV25-1; J gene: TRBJ2-7; clone size: NA; CDR3 DNA: TGTGCCAGCAGTGCGCCCCGGACAGAGAACTCCTACGAGCAGTACTTC; CDR3 protein: CASSAPRTENSYEQYF
D gene: TRBD1; V gene: TRBV28; J gene: TRBJ1-1; clone size: many; CDR3 DNA: TGTGCCAGCAGTTTGGGGACAGGTGTCCAATCCAAAGCTTTCTTT; CDR3 protein: CASSLGTGVQSKAFF
D gene: NA; V gene: TRBV3-1; J gene: TRBJ2-4; clone size: NA; CDR3 DNA: TGTGCCACCAGCCAAGGTTCCGGGGGACTGGGAGCCAAAAACATTCAGTACTTC; CDR3 protein: CATSQGSGGLGAKNIQYF
D gene: NA; V gene: TRBV5-6; J gene: TRBJ1-4; clone size: NA; CDR3 DNA: TGTGCCAGCAGCCCCGGTTGGGACGCAACTAATGAAAAACTGTTTTTT; CDR3 protein: CASSPGWDATNEKLFF